This T cell receptor beta chain is from a study of blood T cell repertoires in COVID-19. Study background: Samples came from the United States, Italy and Spain, spanning acute and convalescent COVID-19. The analysed material was cDNA or gDNA that came from T cells, B-cell-depleted T cells, or PBMCs.

Per the original methods: From reference gene primer amplification, estimates of nucleated cell counts were derived. The data were produced by immunoSEQ multiplex PCR, yet TCRdb's version contains in-frame clones alone and is incomplete. That table is the source of V, J and clone size, and D and trimming were worked out from the DNA. This table has about 220,000 clones, around 82% appearing once. The V and J ends lost 1 base and 5 bases, in that order; junction bases with no gene match: 5. The CDR3 is 16 residues long. CDR1 and CDR2 (germline): LGHNA, YSLEER. The sequence derives from a woman aged 70-85 years with acute or convalescent COVID-19. The genes are TRBV4-3 and TRBJ1-6; 7 nucleotides line up with TRBD1. The specimen was peripheral blood. The CDR3 is CASSQATDRDNSPLHF. The CDR3 nucleotides are TGCGCCAGCAGCCAAGCCACCGACAGGGATAATTCACCCCTCCACTTT.